What follows are 8 T cell receptor beta chains derived from one specimen sequenced in a study of patients and donors after allogeneic stem cell transplantation. TCRdb redid the calling of the RT-PCR reads with MiXCR, one entry per CDR3 protein. The repertoire holds over 150,000 distinct CDR3 sequences, with around two fifths as singletons. The sample comprised blood, either unsorted or a sorted T cell fraction (not recorded which). The receptors originated from a human donor who was either an allogeneic HSCT recipient or a stem cell or donor lymphocyte infusion donor (not recorded which). It is not recorded whose cells these are; they may come from a transplant donor.

The gene calls are TRBV20-1 and TRBJ2-3, with 7 bases lining up with TRBD2. The J segment lost 0 bases and the V segment lost 5 bases, leaving 17 bases of the junction unmatched. The CDR3 has 18 residues. CDR1 is DFQATT, CDR2 SNEGSKA, per germline (reference sequence). This chain's CDR3 is CSASDRDYTLSSTDTQYF. The CDR3 DNA sequence: TGCAGTGCTTCCGACCGGGACTATACCCTTTCTAGCACAGATACGCAGTATTTT.

This clonotype appeared a few times. The chain combines TRBV7-9 with TRBJ1-1; D call uncertain. Trimming pared 3 bases from V and 4 bases from J, leaving 6 bases between. The CDR3 sequence is 12 residues long. Germline CDR1 is SEHNR and CDR2 is FQNEAQ (reference sequence). DNA of the CDR3: TGTGCCAGCAGCTTCATCAGCACTGAAGCTTTCTTT. Translation gives CASSFISTEAFF.

This clonotype was counted between two and nine times. The V call is TRBV7-8, the J call TRBJ2-1; D gene uncertain. Trimming cost V 0 bases and J 0 bases, with 3 bases left between them. The CDR3 is made up of 14 amino acids. The germline V gene encodes CDR1 SGHVS and CDR2 FQNEAQ. CDR3 nucleotide sequence: TGTGCCAGCAGCTTAGCGGCCTCCTACAATGAGCAGTTCTTC. Encoded protein: CASSLAASYNEQFF.

CDR3 bases: TGTGCCAGCAGCGACTGGGGGCGCGGCGGAGATACGCAGTATTTT. As protein: CASSDWGRGGDTQYF. The J gene is TRBJ2-3, the V gene TRBV9, with D possibly being TRBD1 (6 bases). V lost 3 bases, J lost 5 bases, and 16 bases lay in between. This CDR3 is built from 15 residues. Germline CDR1 is SGDLS and CDR2 is YYNGEE.

Notes on this clonotype: The junction shows a germline mismatch at one end, possibly a read error. The chain joins TRBV6-2 or TRBV6-3 to TRBJ1-2, with a possible D match to TRBD1 (6 bases). Per germline, CDR1 MNHEY and CDR2 SVGEGT. The CDR3 sequence is 12 residues long. CDR3 coding DNA: TGTGCCAGCAGTTACTCGACATGGGACACTGCCTTC. Translating gives CASSYSTWDTAF.

This clonotype was observed a few times. V gene TRBV14 combines with J gene TRBJ1-2; 9 nucleotides agree with TRBD1. The CDR3 has 17 amino acids. Germline CDR1 is SGHDN and CDR2 is FVKESK. J lost 5 bases, V lost 3 bases, and 13 bases had no gene match. In DNA form, the CDR3 reads TGTGCCAGCAGCCAGCGACTAGGTTCGGGACAGGGATATGGCTACACCTTC. Protein: CASSQRLGSGQGYGYTF.

This clonotype was observed a few times. The chain combines TRBV12-5 with TRBJ2-3; D not certain. This CDR3 region has 12 residues. V was cut by 1 base and J by 2 bases, with 1 base left in between. The germline CDR1 and CDR2 sequences are LGHNT and FRNRAP. CDR3 sequence: CASGLDTDTQYF. The CDR3, as DNA: TGTGCTAGTGGTTTGGACACAGATACGCAGTATTTT.

This clonotype showed up just a few times. The V and J genes are TRBV12-3 or TRBV12-4 and TRBJ1-5; D is uncertain. The CDR3 covers 14 residues. V lost 6 bases and J lost 0, with 9 bases in between. As DNA, the CDR3 is TGTGCCAGCAGACCAGGAGATAGCAATCAGCCCCAGCATTTT. Translating gives CASRPGDSNQPQHF.